This T cell receptor (beta chain) was documented in a study of identical twins. The CDR3 has 15 amino acids. V was clipped by 0 bases and J by 1 base, with 12 bases between them. Per germline, CDR1 DFQATT and CDR2 SNEGSKA (reference sequence). TCRdb re-analysed the 5' RACE reads in MiXCR, keeping a single row per CDR3 protein. The sample carries about 1.7 million distinct CDR3 sequences, about 32% recorded once. Study-level points and caveats: A lower insertion count was a feature of abundant cord blood beta clonotypes, with no such feature in memory repertoires.

In the case of this clonotype: Its target is not known.

The J gene is TRBJ2-5, the V gene TRBV20-1; no definite D call. The source is a newborn girl in good health. The sequencing input was cord blood. The CDR3 spells CSARDARTSQETQYF. In nucleotides, the CDR3 is TGCAGTGCTAGAGATGCTCGGACCTCCCAAGAGACCCAGTACTTC.